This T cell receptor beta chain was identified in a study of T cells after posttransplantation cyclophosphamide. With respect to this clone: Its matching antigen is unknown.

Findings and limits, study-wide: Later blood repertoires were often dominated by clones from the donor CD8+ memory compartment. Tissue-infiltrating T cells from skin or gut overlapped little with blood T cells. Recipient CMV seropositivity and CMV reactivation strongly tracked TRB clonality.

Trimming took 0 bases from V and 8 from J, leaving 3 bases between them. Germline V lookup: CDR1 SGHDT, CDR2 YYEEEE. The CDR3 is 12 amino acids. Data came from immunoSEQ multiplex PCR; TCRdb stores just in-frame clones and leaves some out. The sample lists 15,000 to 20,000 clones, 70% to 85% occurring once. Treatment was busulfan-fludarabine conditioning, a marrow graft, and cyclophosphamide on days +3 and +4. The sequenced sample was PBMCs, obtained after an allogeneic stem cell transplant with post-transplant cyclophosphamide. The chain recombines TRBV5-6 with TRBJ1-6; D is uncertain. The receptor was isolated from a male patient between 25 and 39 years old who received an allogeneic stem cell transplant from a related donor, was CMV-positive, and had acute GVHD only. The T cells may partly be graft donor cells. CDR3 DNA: TGTGCCAGCAGCTTGGTAGATTCACCCCTCCACTTT. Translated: CASSLVDSPLHF.